These 28 T cell receptor beta chains came from one sample sequenced in a study of blood T cell repertoires in COVID-19. Only in-frame clones appear in the TCRdb table, and some are missing; sequencing was by immunoSEQ multiplex PCR. The sample holds about 190,000 clones, around 90% seen once. What was sequenced was peripheral blood. Every receptor here comes from a man aged 55 to 70 with active or convalescent COVID-19.

The chain has TRBV5-1 and TRBJ1-6, with D maybe TRBD1 (5 bases). Deletions cut 5 bases from V and 6 bases from J, with 12 bases between. CDR1 is SGHRS, CDR2 YFSETQ, per germline. The CDR3 totals 14 residues. The CDR3 coding sequence is TGCGCCAGCAGGACGACAGCTAGTAATTCACCCCTCCACTTT. This translates into CASRTTASNSPLHF.

The V call is TRBV5-1, the J call TRBJ2-2; 10 bases are a match to TRBD1. Per germline, CDR1 SGHRS and CDR2 YFSETQ. V shed 0 bases, J shed 2 bases, and the junction held 4 bases outside the gene matches. The CDR3 covers 17 residues. In nucleotides, the CDR3 is TGCGCCAGCAGCTTGGACGGACAGGGGGTCAACACCGGGGAGCTGTTTTTT. This encodes CASSLDGQGVNTGELFF.

The chain recombines TRBV2 with TRBJ1-2; no reliable D call. CDR3 length equals 12 residues. V lost 4 bases and J 3 bases, leaving 6 bases between the germline ends. Germline CDR1 is SNHLY and CDR2 is FYNNEI. CDR3 nucleotide sequence: TGTGCCAGCAGTGGACAAGACTATGGCTACACCTTC. It translates to CASSGQDYGYTF.

This sequence joins TRBV7-3 and TRBJ2-4; 12 bases map to TRBD1. Germline CDR1 and CDR2: SGHTA and FQGTGA. The J segment lost 2 bases and the V segment lost 5 bases, leaving 16 bases of the junction unmatched. This CDR3 has 20 residues. The CDR3 bases are TGTGCCAGCAGCCCGGTAGGGGACAGGGGGCCTGTCCAGCCCAAAAACATTCAGTACTTC. This sequence encodes CASSPVGDRGPVQPKNIQYF.

The CDR3 loop reads CASSKGRAHKIHGYTF. The CDR3 coding sequence is TGTGCCAGCAGCAAGGGGAGGGCGCATAAAATCCATGGCTACACCTTC. The chain couples TRBV21-1 to TRBJ1-2. TRBV21-1 is a pseudogene segment. This CDR3 has 16 residues.

The rearrangement joins TRBV29-1 to TRBJ1-1; 8 bases are a match to TRBD1. The CDR3 spans 14 residues. From germline, CDR1 is SQVTM and CDR2 ANQGSEA. V shed 4 bases and J 5 bases; nucleotides not matched to a gene: 9. CDR3 sequence (DNA): TGCAGCGTTGTACCCCAGGGGGCCAAAACTGAAGCTTTCTTT. Encoded protein: CSVVPQGAKTEAFF.

The gene calls are TRBV5-1 and TRBJ1-2; D is perhaps TRBD1 (6 bases). The CDR3 loop spans 14 amino acids. V was trimmed by 0 bases and J by 4 bases, leaving 10 bases between them. Germline CDR1 and CDR2: SGHRS and YFSETQ. Here the CDR3 reads CASSLADRSYGYTF. In DNA, the CDR3 is TGCGCCAGCAGCTTGGCCGACAGGAGCTATGGCTACACCTTC.

This clone appeared a single time. The chain is built from TRBV5-1 and TRBJ1-6, with D possibly matching TRBD1 (6 bases). Trimming shortened V by 5 bases and J by 7 bases, and 16 bases separated the two germline ends. The CDR3 totals 15 residues. Germline-derived CDR1 and CDR2 are SGHRS and YFSETQ. The CDR3 DNA reads TGCGCCAGCAGATACCAACAGGGTGCAAATTCACCCCTCCACTTT. It specifies CASRYQQGANSPLHF.

V and J are TRBV9 and TRBJ2-7; 9 bases line up with TRBD2. J gave up 5 bases and V 4 bases, and 10 bases lay outside the gene matches. The CDR3 runs to 15 residues. Germline CDR1 is SGDLS and CDR2 is YYNGEE. The CDR3 bases are TGTGCCAGCAGCAGACTTGGGACTAGCTACGACGAGCAGTACTTC. This translates into CASSRLGTSYDEQYF.

The genes are TRBV9 and TRBJ2-3; 10 bases agree with TRBD2. The J segment lost 5 bases and the V segment lost 3 bases, leaving 15 bases of the junction unmatched. Germline V gene data show CDR1 as SGDLS and CDR2 as YYNGEE. The CDR3 has 18 residues. The CDR3 region is CASSARPSSGGAVDTQYF. In DNA form, the CDR3 reads TGTGCCAGCAGCGCGAGGCCCAGCAGCGGGGGGGCCGTAGATACGCAGTATTTT.

The CDR3 region is CASSIQGTSGANVLTF. DNA for the CDR3: TGTGCCAGCAGCATCCAGGGGACCTCTGGGGCCAACGTCCTGACTTTC. The rearrangement links TRBV7-2 to TRBJ2-6, with D tentatively TRBD1 (6 bases). The CDR3 runs 16 residues. Germline-derived CDR1 and CDR2 are SGHTA and FQGNSA. Trimming took 5 bases from V and 0 from J, leaving 11 bases between them.

In its sample, this clone was seen once. DNA for the CDR3: TGTGCCAGCTCACCACGGCAGGGGGCTTCTGGGAACACTGAAGCTTTCTTT. Protein product: CASSPRQGASGNTEAFF. V is TRBV18 and J is TRBJ1-1; 8 nucleotides line up with TRBD1. Per germline, CDR1 KGHSH and CDR2 LQKENI. The CDR3 runs to 17 residues. The trim removed 1 base at V and 1 base at J, leaving 8 bases unmatched.

This chain joins TRBV3-1 (or the pseudogene TRBV3-2) and TRBJ2-5, with TRBD1 matching 10 bases. Germline V gene sequence: CDR1 LGHDT, CDR2 YNNKEL (reference sequence). The CDR3 runs to 15 residues. V lost 6 bases, J lost 5 bases, and 9 bases stayed unmatched. Here the CDR3 reads CASRPGTGVYETQYF. CDR3 DNA: TGTGCCAGCAGACCCGGGACAGGGGTGTACGAGACCCAGTACTTC.

The rearrangement links TRBV19 to TRBJ1-5; 9 bases map to TRBD1. Per germline, CDR1 LNHDA and CDR2 SQIVND (reference sequence). The CDR3 spans 13 residues. V dropped 10 bases and J dropped 4; count of bases not matched to a gene: 5. CDR3 in amino acids: CATAGTGNQPQHF. CDR3 DNA: TGTGCCACCGCCGGGACAGGGAATCAGCCCCAGCATTTT.

V usage is TRBV29-1 and J usage is TRBJ2-7; 9 bases are a match to TRBD1. Germline loops: CDR1 SQVTM, CDR2 ANQGSEA. Germline trimming cut 8 bases from V and 3 bases from J; bases unmatched to any gene: 11. The CDR3 length is 14 residues. CDR3 DNA: TGCAGCACGCCGCCGGGACAGGGAAACTACGAGCAGTACTTC. Residues: CSTPPGQGNYEQYF.

The CDR3 loop is CASSLAPGQGRGETQYF. The CDR3 DNA reads as TGCGCCAGCAGCTTGGCCCCCGGACAGGGAAGGGGAGAGACCCAGTACTTC. The chain joins TRBV5-1 to TRBJ2-5; TRBD1 agrees at 8 bases. There are 17 residues in the CDR3. Germline values: CDR1 SGHRS, CDR2 YFSETQ. The V gene end was trimmed by 0 bases and the J gene end by 4 bases; junction bases not matched to a gene: 11.

The chain carries TRBV6-1 and TRBJ1-3, with D perhaps matching TRBD1 (5 bases). Germline values: CDR1 MNHNS, CDR2 SASEGT. Trimming took off 4 bases at V and 4 bases at J, with 20 bases between the two ends. There are 17 residues in the CDR3. CDR3 sequence (DNA): TGTGCCAGCAGTGCCAACCGAGGAGGGGTTTCAGGAAACACCATATATTTT. This codes for CASSANRGGVSGNTIYF.

The chain links TRBV18 to TRBJ1-1; D is perhaps TRBD1 (5 bases). The CDR3 runs to 14 residues. The V end was cut by 4 bases, the J end by 1 base, with 10 bases between. In germline, CDR1 is KGHSH, CDR2 LQKENI. The CDR3 region is CASSQQGKNTEAFF. The DNA for the CDR3 is TGTGCCAGCTCACAGCAGGGAAAGAACACTGAAGCTTTCTTT. Full variable domain (outside the CDR3, taken from reference TRBV18 and TRBJ1-1): NAGVMQNPRHLVRRRGQEARLRCSPMKGHSHVYWYRQLPEEGLKFMVYLQKENIIDESGMPKERFSAEFPKEGPSILRIQQVVRGDSAAYFCASSQQGKNTEAFFGQGTRLTVV.

The V call is TRBV5-8, the J call TRBJ1-3; D uncertain. Germline V gene data show CDR1 as SGHTS and CDR2 as YDEGEE. Trimming stripped 1 base from V and 5 bases from J, with 13 bases between. CDR3 size: 15 residues. CDR3 DNA sequence: TGTGCCAGCAGCTTGCGGGGAGTAATCCGAAACACCATATATTTT. Protein sequence: CASSLRGVIRNTIYF.

The genes are TRBV5-4 and TRBJ2-5, with D perhaps matching TRBD2 (6 bases). Germline CDR1 reads SGHNT; CDR2 reads YYREEE (reference sequence). Between the trimmed V and J ends, which lost 0 bases and 2 bases, there was a span of 14 bases. The CDR3 loop spans 16 amino acids. The CDR3 nucleotides read TGTGCCAGCAGCTTGGGGGGGTCCGGGGGACAAGAGACCCAGTACTTC. Encoded protein: CASSLGGSGGQETQYF.

The chain has TRBV5-1 and TRBJ1-1; D unclear. Germline CDR1 SGHRS, CDR2 YFSETQ. With 0 bases removed from V and 1 base from J, the gap between germline ends came to 10 bases. The CDR3 covers 15 residues. CDR3 sequence reads: CASSLAVTGNTEAFF. The DNA of the CDR3 is TGCGCCAGCAGCTTGGCTGTGACGGGGAACACTGAAGCTTTCTTT.

The chain is built from TRBV6-1 and TRBJ1-6; 9 nucleotides align to TRBD1. CDR1 MNHNS and CDR2 SASEGT come from the germline V gene. V dropped 0 bases and J dropped 4; count of bases not matched to a gene: 1. The CDR3 has 16 residues. The CDR3 DNA sequence: TGTGCCAGCAGTGAAGCACAGGGGGCTTATAATTCACCCCTCCACTTT. Protein sequence: CASSEAQGAYNSPLHF.

This rearrangement joins TRBV10-3 to TRBJ1-5; D perhaps matches TRBD1 (6 bases). Germline CDR1 ENHRY, CDR2 SYGVKD. The CDR3 is made up of 13 amino acids. V lost 8 bases and J 5 bases, leaving 13 bases between the germline ends. Written as DNA, the CDR3 is TGTGCCATCCAGGAGGGGGGGCATCAGCCCCAGCATTTT. It specifies CAIQEGGHQPQHF.

This chain joins TRBV5-1 and TRBJ2-7; D may be TRBD1 (8 bases). Germline V gene data show CDR1 as SGHRS and CDR2 as YFSETQ. Trimming removed 2 bases from V and 0 bases from J, with 15 bases in between. The CDR3 consists of 16 residues. This CDR3 reads CASSLHRGGSSYEQYF. The CDR3 bases are TGCGCCAGCAGCTTACACAGGGGGGGATCCTCCTACGAGCAGTACTTC. Full variable domain (remainder filled in from reference TRBV5-1 and TRBJ2-7): KAGVTQTPRYLIKTRGQQVTLSCSPISGHRSVSWYQQTPGQGLQFLFEYFSETQRNKGNFPGRFSGRQFSNSRSEMNVSTLELGDSALYLCASSLHRGGSSYEQYFGPGTRLTVT.

This chain connects TRBV4-1 to TRBJ1-5, with a possible D match to TRBD1 (5 bases). The CDR3 is 15 amino acids. The V gene's germline CDR1 is MGHRA and CDR2 YSYEKL. The V gene lost 4 bases and the J gene lost 6 bases, with 16 bases spanning the gap. The CDR3: CASSRYRGLAQPQHF. Here the CDR3 DNA reads TGCGCCAGCAGCCGGTATCGGGGGTTGGCTCAGCCCCAGCATTTT.

V is TRBV6-5 and J is TRBJ2-7; D is perhaps TRBD1 (5 bases). Trimming pared 5 bases from V and 2 bases from J, leaving 13 bases between. Germline loops: CDR1 MNHEY, CDR2 SVGAGI. The CDR3 is made up of 14 amino acids. The CDR3 protein is CASSPIRAAYEQYF. Here the CDR3 DNA reads TGTGCCAGCAGTCCCATCAGGGCAGCCTACGAGCAGTACTTC.

This sequence joins TRBV5-1 and TRBJ1-1; TRBD1 is a possible D gene (5 bases). Germline CDR1 and CDR2: SGHRS and YFSETQ. The V gene lost 2 bases and the J gene lost 8 bases, with 13 bases spanning the gap. This CDR3 region has 13 residues. The CDR3 protein is CASSLRGRSEAFF. The CDR3 bases are TGCGCCAGCAGCTTAAGGGGCCGCTCCGAAGCTTTCTTT.

This chain connects TRBV5-1 to TRBJ2-3, with D maybe TRBD2 (6 bases). The CDR3 spans 14 residues. CDR1 is SGHRS, CDR2 YFSETQ, per germline. V dropped 6 bases and J dropped 2 bases, with 13 bases sitting between them. CDR3: CASTTGVFTDTQYF. The DNA of the CDR3 is TGCGCCAGCACCACGGGGGTCTTCACAGATACGCAGTATTTT.